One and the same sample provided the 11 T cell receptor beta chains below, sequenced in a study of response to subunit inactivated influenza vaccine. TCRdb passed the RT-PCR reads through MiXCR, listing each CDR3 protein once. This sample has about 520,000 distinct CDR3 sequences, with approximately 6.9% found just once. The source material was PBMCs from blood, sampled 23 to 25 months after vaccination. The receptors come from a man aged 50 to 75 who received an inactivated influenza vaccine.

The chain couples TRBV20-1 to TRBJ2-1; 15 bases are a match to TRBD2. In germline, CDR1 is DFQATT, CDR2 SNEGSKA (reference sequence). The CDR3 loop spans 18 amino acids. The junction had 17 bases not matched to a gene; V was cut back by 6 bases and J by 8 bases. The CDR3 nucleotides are TGCAGTGCCCGTCCGGGACTAGCGGGGGGCCAAATCGTCCATGAGCAGTTCTTC. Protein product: CSARPGLAGGQIVHEQFF.

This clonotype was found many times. In nucleotides, the CDR3 is TGTGCCGCCGAAGGGGGGTCGGATACGCAGTATTTT. Amino acid sequence: CAAEGGSDTQYF. The V gene is TRBV10-3, the J gene TRBJ2-3, with D perhaps TRBD1 or TRBD2 (6 bases each). This CDR3 is built from 12 residues. Germline V gene sequence: CDR1 ENHRY, CDR2 SYGVKD. V gave up 11 bases and J gave up 6 bases, with 15 bases separating them.

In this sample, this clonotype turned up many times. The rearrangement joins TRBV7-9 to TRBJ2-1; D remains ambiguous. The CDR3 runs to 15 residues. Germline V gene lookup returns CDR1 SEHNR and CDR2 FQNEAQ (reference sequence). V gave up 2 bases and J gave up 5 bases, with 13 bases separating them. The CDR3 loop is CASSLKSRQHNEQFF. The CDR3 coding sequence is TGTGCCAGCAGCTTAAAATCTCGGCAGCACAATGAGCAGTTCTTC. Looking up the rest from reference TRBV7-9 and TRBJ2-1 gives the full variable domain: DTGVSQNPRHKITKRGQNVTFRCDPISEHNRLYWYRQTLGQGPEFLTYFQNEAQLEKSRLLSDRFSAERPKGSFSTLEIQRTEQGDSAMYLCASSLKSRQHNEQFFGPGTRLTVL.

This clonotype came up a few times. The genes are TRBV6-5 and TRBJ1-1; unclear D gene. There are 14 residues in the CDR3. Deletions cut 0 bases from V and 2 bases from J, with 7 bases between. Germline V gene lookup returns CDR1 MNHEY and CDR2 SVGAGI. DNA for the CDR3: TGTGCCAGCAGTTACTCGACGGGAAACACTGAAGCTTTCTTT. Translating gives CASSYSTGNTEAFF.

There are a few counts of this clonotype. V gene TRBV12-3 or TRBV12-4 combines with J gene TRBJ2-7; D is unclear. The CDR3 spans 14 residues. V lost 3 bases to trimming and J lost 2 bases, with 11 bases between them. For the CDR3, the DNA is TGTGCCAGCAGTTTTTGGAAAACAGCCTACGAGCAGTACTTC. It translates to CASSFWKTAYEQYF.

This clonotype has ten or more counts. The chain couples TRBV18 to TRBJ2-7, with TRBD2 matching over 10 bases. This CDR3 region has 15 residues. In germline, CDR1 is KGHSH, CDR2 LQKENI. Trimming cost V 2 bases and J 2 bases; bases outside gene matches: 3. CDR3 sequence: CASSPVSGGTYEQYF. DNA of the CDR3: TGTGCCAGCTCACCAGTTAGCGGGGGGACCTACGAGCAGTACTTC.

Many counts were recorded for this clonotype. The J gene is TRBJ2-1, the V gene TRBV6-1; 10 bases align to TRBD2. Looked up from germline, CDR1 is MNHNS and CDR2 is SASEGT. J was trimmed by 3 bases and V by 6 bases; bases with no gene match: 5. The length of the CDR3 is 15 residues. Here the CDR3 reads CASSPLAGDYNEQFF. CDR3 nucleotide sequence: TGTGCCAGCAGCCCTCTAGCGGGGGACTACAATGAGCAGTTCTTC.

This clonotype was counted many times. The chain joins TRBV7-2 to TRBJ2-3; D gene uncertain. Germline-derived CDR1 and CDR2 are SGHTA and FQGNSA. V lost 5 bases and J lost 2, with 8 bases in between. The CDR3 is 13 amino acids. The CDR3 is CASSTRITDTQYF. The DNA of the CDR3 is TGTGCCAGCAGCACTCGTATCACAGATACGCAGTATTTT.

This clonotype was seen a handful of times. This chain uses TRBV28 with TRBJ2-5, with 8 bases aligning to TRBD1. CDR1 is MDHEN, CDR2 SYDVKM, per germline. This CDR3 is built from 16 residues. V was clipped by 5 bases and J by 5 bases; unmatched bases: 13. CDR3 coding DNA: TGTGCCAGCAGTCTCAGGACAGGGCTAAGGGGGGAGACCCAGTACTTC. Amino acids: CASSLRTGLRGETQYF.

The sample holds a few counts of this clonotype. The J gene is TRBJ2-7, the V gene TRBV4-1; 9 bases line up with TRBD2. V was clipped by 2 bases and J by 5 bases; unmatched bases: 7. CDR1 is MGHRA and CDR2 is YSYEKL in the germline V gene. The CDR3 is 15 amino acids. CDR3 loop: CASSQQLAGAHEQYF. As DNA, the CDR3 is TGCGCCAGCAGCCAACAGTTAGCGGGAGCCCACGAGCAGTACTTC.

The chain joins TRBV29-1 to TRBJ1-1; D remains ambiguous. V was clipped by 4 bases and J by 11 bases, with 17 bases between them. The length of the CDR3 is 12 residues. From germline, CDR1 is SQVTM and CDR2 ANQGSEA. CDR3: CSVVLERGTAFF. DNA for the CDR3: TGCAGCGTTGTGCTGGAACGGGGTACGGCTTTCTTT.